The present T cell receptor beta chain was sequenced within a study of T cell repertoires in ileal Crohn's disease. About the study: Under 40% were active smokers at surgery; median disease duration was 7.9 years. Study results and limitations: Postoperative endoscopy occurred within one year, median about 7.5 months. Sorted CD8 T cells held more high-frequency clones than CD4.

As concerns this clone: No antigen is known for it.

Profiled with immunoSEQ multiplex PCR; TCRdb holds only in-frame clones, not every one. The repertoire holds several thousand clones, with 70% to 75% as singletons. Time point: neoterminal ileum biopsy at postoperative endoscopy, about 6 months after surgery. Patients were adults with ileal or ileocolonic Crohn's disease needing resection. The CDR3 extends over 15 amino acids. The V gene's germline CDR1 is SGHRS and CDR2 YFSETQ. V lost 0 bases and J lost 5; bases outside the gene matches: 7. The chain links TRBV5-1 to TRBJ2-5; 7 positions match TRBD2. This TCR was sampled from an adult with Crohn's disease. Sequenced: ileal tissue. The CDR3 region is CASSLERGLEETQYF. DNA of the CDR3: TGCGCCAGCAGCTTGGAGCGGGGTCTCGAGGAGACCCAGTACTTC.